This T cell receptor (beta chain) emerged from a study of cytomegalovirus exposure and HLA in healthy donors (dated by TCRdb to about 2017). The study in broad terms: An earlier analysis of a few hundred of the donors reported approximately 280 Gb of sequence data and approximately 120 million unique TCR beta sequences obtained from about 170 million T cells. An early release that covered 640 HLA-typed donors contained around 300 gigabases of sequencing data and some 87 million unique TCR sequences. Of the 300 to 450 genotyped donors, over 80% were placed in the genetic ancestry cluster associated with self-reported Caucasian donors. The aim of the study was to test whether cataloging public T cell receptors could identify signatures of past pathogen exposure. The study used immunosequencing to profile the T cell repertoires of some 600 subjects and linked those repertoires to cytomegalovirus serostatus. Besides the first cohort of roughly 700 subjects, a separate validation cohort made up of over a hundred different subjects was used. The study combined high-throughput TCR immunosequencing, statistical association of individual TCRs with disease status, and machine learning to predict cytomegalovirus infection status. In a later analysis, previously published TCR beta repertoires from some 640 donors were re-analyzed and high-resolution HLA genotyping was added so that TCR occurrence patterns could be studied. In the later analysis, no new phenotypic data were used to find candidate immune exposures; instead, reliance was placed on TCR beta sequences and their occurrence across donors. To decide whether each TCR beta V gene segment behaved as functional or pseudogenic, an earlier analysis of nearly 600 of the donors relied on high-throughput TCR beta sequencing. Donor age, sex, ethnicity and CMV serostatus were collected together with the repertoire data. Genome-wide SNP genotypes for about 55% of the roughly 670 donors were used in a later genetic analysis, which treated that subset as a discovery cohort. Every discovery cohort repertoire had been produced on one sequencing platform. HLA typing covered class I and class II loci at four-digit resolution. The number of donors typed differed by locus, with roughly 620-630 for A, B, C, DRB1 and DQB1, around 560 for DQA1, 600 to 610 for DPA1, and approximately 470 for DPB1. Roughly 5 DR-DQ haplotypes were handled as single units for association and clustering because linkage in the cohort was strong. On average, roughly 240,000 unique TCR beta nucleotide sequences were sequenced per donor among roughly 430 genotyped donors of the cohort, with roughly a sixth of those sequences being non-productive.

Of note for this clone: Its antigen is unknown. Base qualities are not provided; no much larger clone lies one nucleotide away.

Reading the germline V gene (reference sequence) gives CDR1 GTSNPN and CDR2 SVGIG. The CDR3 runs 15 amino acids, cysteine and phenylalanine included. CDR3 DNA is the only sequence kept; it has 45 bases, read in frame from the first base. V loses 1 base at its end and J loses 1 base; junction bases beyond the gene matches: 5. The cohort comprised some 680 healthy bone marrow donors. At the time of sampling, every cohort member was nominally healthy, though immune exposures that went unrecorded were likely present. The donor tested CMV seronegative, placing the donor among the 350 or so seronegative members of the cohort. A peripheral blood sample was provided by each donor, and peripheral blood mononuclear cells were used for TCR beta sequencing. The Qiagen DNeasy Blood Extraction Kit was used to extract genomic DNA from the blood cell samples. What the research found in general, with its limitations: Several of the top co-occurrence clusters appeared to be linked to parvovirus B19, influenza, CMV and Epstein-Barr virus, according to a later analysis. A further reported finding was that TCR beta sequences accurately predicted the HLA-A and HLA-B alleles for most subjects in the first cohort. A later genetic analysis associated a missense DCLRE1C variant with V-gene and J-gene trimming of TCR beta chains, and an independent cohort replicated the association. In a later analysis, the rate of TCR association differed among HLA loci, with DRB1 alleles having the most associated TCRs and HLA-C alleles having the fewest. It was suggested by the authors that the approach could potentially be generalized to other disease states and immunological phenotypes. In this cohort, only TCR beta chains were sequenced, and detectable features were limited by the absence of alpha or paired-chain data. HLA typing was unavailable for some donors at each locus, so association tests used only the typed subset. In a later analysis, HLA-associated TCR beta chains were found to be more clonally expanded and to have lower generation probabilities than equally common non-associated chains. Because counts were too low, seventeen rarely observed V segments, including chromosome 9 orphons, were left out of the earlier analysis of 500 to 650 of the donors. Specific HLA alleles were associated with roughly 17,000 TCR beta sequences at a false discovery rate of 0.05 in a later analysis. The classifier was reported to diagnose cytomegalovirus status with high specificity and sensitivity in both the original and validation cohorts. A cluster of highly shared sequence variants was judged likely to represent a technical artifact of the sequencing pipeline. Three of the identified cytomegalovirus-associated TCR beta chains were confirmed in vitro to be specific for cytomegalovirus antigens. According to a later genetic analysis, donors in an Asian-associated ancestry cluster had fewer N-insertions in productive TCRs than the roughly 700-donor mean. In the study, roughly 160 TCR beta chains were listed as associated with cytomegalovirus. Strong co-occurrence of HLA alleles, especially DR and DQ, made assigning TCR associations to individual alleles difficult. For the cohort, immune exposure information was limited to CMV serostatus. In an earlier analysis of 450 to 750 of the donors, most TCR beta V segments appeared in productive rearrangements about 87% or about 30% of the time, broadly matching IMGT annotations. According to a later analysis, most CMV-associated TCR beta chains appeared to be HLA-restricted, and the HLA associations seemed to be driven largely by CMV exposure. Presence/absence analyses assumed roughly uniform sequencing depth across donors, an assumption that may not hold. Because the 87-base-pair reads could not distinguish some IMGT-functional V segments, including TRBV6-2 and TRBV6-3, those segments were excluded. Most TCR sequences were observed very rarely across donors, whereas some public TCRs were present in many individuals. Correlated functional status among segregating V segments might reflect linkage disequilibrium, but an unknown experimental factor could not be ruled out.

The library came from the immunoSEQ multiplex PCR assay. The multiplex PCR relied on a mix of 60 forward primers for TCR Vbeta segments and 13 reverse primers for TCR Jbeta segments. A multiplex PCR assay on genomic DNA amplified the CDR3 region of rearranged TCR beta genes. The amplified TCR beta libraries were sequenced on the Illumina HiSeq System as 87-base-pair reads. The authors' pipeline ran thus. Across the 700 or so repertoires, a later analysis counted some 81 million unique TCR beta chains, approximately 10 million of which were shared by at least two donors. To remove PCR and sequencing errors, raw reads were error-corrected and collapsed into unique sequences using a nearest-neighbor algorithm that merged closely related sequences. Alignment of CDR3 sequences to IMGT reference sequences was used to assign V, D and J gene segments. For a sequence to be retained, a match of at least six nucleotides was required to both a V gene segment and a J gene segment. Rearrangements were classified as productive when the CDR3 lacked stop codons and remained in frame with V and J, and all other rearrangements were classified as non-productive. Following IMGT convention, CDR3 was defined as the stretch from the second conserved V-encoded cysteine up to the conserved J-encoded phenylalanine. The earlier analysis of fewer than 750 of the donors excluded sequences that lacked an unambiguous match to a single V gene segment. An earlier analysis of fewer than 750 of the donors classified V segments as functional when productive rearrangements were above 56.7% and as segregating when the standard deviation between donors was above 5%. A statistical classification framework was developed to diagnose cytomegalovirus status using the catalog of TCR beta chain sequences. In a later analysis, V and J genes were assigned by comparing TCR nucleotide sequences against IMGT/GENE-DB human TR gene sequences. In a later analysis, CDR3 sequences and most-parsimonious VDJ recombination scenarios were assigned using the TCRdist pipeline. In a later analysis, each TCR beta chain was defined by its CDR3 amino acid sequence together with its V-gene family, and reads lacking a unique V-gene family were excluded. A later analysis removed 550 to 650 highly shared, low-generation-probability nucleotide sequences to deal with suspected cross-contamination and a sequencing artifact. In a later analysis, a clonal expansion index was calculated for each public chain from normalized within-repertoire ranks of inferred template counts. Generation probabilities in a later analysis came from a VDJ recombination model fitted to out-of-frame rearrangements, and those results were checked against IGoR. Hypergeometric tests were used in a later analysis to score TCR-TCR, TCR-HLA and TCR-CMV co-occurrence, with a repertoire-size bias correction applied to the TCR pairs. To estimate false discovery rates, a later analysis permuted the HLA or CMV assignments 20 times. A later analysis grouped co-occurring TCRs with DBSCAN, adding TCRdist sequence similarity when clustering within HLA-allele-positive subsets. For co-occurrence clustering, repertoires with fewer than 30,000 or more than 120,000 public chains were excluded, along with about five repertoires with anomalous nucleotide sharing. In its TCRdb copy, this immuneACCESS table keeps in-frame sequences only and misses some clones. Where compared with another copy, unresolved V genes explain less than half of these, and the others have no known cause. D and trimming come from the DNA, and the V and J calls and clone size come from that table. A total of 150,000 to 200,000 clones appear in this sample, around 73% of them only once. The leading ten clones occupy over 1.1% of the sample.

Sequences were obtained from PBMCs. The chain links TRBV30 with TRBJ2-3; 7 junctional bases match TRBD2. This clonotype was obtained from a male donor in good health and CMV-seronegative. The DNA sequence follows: TGTGCCTGGAGTGGGGTGGGGGGGGGCACAGATACGCAGTATTTT. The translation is CAWSGVGGGTDTQYF.